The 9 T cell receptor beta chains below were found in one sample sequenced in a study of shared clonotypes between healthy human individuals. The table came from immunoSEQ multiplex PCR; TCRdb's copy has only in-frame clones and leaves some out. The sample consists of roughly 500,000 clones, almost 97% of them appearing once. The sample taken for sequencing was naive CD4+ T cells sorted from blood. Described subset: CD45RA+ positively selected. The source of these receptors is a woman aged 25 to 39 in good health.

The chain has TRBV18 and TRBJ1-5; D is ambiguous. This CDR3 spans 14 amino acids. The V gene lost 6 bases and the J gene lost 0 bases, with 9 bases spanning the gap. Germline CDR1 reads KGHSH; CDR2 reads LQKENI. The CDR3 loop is CASSERYSNQPQHF. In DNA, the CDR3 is TGTGCCAGCTCGGAACGGTATAGCAATCAGCCCCAGCATTTT.

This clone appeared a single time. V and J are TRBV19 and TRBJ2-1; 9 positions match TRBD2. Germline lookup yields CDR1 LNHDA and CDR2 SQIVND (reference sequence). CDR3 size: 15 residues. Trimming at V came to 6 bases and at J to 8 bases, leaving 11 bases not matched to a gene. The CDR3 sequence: CASSETGTSSYEQFF. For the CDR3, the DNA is TGTGCCAGTAGCGAAACCGGGACTAGCAGCTATGAGCAGTTCTTC.

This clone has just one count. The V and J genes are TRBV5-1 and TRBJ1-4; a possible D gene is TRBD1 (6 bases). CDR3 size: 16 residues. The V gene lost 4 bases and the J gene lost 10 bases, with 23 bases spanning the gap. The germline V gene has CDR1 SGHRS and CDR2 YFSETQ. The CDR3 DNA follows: TGCGCCAGCAGCGCGGCCCGACAGGCATTCCCGTCAAAACTGTTTTTT. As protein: CASSAARQAFPSKLFF.

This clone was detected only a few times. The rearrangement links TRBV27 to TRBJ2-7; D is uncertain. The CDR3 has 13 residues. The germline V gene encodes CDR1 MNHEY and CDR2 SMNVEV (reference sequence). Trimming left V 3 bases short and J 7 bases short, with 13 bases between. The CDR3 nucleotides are TGTGCCAGCAGTTTCCGGTTTCTGACGGAGCAGTACTTC. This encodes CASSFRFLTEQYF.

The CDR3 protein is CASSFRRGRTEAFF. The CDR3 DNA reads TGTGCCAGCAGTTTTCGCAGGGGCCGCACTGAAGCTTTCTTT. The rearrangement links TRBV28 to TRBJ1-1; maybe TRBD1 (6 bases). The germline V gene encodes CDR1 MDHEN and CDR2 SYDVKM. The CDR3 is made up of 14 amino acids. V gave up 3 bases and J gave up 4 bases, with 12 bases separating them.

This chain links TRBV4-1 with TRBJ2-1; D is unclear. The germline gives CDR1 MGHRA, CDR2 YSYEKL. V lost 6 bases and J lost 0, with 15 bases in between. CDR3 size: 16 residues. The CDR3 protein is CASRTYETSSYNEQFF. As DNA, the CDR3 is TGCGCCAGCAGGACCTATGAAACGAGCTCCTACAATGAGCAGTTCTTC.

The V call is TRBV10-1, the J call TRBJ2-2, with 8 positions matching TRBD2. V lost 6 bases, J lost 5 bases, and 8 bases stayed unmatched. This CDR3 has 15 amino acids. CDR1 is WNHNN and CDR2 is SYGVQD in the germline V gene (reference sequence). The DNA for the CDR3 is TGCGCCAGCAGGTCCCAGCGGGAGTGGACCGGGGAGCTGTTTTTT. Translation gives CASRSQREWTGELFF.

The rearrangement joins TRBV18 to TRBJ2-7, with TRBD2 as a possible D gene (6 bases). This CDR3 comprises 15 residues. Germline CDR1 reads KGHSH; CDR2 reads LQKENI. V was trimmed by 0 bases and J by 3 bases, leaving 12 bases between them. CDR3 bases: TGTGCCAGCTCACCACCGGGTAGCGGTTACTACGAGCAGTACTTC. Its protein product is CASSPPGSGYYEQYF.

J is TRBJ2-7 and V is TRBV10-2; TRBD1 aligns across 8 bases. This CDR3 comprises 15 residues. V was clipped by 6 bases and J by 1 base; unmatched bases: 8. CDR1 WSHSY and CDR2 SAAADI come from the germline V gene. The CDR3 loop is CASRDDRGPSYEQYF. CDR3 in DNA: TGCGCCAGCAGAGACGACAGGGGTCCTTCCTACGAGCAGTACTTC.